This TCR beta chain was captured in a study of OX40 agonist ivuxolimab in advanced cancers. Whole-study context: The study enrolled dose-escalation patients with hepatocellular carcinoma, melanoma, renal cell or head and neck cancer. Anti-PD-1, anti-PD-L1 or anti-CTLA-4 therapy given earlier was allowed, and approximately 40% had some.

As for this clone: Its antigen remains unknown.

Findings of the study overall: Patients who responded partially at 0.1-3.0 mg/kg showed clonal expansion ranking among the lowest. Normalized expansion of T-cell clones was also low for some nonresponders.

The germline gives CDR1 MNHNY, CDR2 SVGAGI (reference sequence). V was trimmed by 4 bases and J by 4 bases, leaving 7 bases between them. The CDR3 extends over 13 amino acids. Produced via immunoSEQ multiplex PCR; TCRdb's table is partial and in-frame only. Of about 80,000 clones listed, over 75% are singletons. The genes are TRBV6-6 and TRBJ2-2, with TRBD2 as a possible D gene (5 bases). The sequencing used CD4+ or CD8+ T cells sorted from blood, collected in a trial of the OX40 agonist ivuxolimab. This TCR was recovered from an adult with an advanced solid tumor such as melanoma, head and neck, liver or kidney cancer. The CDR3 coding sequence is TGTGCCAGCAGTTTGGAGGCCACCGGGGAGCTGTTTTTT. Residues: CASSLEATGELFF.